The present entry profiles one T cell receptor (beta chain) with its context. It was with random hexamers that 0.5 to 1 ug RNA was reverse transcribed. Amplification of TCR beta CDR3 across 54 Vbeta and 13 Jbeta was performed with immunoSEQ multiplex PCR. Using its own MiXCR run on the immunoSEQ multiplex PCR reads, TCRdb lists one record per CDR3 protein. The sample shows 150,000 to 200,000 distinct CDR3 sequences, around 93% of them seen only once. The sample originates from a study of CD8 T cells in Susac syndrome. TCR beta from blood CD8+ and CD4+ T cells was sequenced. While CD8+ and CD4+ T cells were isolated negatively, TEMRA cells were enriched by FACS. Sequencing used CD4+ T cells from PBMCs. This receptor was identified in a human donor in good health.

The CDR3 spells CASSYDGQGAGELFF. CDR3 nucleotide sequence: TGTGCCAGCAGTTACGACGGACAGGGGGCCGGGGAGCTGTTTTTT. This sequence joins TRBV6-5 and TRBJ2-2, with 10 bases identical to TRBD1. V gave up 2 bases and J gave up 6 bases; unmatched junction bases: 3. Germline CDR1 reads MNHEY; CDR2 reads SVGAGI. This CDR3 contains 15 residues.